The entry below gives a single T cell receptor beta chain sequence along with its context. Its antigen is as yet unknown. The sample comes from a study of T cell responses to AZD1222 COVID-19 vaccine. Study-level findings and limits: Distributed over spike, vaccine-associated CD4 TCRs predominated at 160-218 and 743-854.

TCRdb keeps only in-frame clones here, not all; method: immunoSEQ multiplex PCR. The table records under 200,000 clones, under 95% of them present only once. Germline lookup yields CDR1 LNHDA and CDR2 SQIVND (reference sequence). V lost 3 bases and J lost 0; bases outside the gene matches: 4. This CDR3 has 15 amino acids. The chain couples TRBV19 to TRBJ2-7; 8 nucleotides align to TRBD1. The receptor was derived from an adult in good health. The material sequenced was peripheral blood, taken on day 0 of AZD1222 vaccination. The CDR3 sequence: CASSMLGQASYEQYF. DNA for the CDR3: TGTGCCAGTAGTATGTTGGGACAGGCCTCCTACGAGCAGTACTTC. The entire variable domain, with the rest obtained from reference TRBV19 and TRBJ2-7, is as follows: DGGITQSPKYLFRKEGQNVTLSCEQNLNHDAMYWYRQDPGQGLRLIYYSQIVNDFQKGDIAEGYSVSREKKESFPLTVTSAQKNPTAFYLCASSMLGQASYEQYFGPGTRLTVT.